Following are 8 T cell receptor beta chains from one sample sequenced in a study of shared clonotypes between healthy human individuals. Only in-frame clones appear in the TCRdb table, and some are missing; sequencing was by immunoSEQ multiplex PCR. In the table there are 1,500,000 or so clones, approximately 97% of which are singletons. The sample comprised naive CD4+ T cells sorted from blood. The subset denotes: CD45RA+ positively selected. Receptors were obtained from a young man in good health.

CDR3 DNA: TGTGCCAGCGGGGGGGCAGGGAGGGTGAACACTGAAGCTTTCTTT. Translating it yields CASGGAGRVNTEAFF. V and J are TRBV28 and TRBJ1-1; perhaps TRBD1 as D (6 bases). Germline CDR1 reads MDHEN; CDR2 reads SYDVKM. The V end was cut by 8 bases, the J end by 0 bases, with 16 bases between. There are 15 residues in the CDR3.

The V gene is TRBV11-1, the J gene TRBJ2-3; maybe TRBD1 (6 bases). With 5 bases removed from V and 3 bases from J, the gap between germline ends came to 15 bases. The CDR3 has 15 residues. From germline, CDR1 is SGHAT and CDR2 FQDESV (reference sequence). CDR3 DNA: TGTGCCAGCAGCGATCTAGGGGGACCGACAGATACGCAGTATTTT. Translating gives CASSDLGGPTDTQYF.

In regard to this clone: A read error may produce the germline difference seen at one junction end. The V call is TRBV6-1, the J call TRBJ1-5, with a tentative D call TRBD1 (6 bases). CDR3 size: 18 residues. Germline CDR1 and CDR2: MNHNS and SASEGT. CDR3: CASREGRGGPRYNQPQHF. The CDR3 DNA sequence: TGTGCCAGCAGGGAAGGTCGGGGGGGGCCAAGGTACAATCAGCCCCAGCATTTT.

This clone occurred once. This chain joins TRBV6-4 and TRBJ2-7; 8 nucleotides align to TRBD1. The CDR3 totals 15 residues. V lost 8 bases to trimming and J lost 3 bases; unmatched junction nucleotides: 12. CDR1 is MRHNA and CDR2 is SNTAGT in the germline V gene. The DNA for the CDR3 is TGTGCCAGCCCCCGACGGGACAGGCAACTCTACGAGCAGTACTTC. This encodes CASPRRDRQLYEQYF.

The rearrangement joins TRBV19 to TRBJ1-1; 7 bases fit TRBD1. Germline V gene lookup returns CDR1 LNHDA and CDR2 SQIVND (reference sequence). J was trimmed by 1 base and V by 4 bases; bases with no gene match: 6. This CDR3 spans 15 amino acids. The CDR3: CASSTTGVGNTEAFF. The CDR3 coding sequence is TGTGCCAGTAGTACCACAGGGGTCGGGAACACTGAAGCTTTCTTT.

The chain recombines TRBV27 with TRBJ1-5, with D possibly matching TRBD1 (5 bases). Germline V lookup: CDR1 MNHEY, CDR2 SMNVEV (reference sequence). Trimming shortened V by 7 bases and J by 3 bases, and 10 bases separated the two germline ends. CDR3 size: 13 residues. DNA for the CDR3: TGTGCCAGCACCCCGGGGCTCAATCAGCCCCAGCATTTT. It codes for CASTPGLNQPQHF.

The rearrangement joins TRBV5-1 to TRBJ2-7, with D uncertain. The germline CDR1 and CDR2 sequences are SGHRS and YFSETQ. The V end was cut by 4 bases, the J end by 3 bases, with 14 bases between. CDR3 length equals 14 residues. The CDR3: CASSPMESIYEQYF. The CDR3 DNA follows: TGCGCCAGCAGCCCCATGGAATCAATCTACGAGCAGTACTTC.

The J gene is TRBJ1-2, the V gene TRBV27; D ambiguous. Looked up from germline, CDR1 is MNHEY and CDR2 is SMNVEV (reference sequence). The CDR3 has 13 amino acids. Trimming left V 10 bases short and J 4 bases short, with 16 bases between. In DNA form, the CDR3 reads TGTGCCACCTGGGTAGTCAGGTTCTATGGCTACACCTTC. This translates into CATWVVRFYGYTF.